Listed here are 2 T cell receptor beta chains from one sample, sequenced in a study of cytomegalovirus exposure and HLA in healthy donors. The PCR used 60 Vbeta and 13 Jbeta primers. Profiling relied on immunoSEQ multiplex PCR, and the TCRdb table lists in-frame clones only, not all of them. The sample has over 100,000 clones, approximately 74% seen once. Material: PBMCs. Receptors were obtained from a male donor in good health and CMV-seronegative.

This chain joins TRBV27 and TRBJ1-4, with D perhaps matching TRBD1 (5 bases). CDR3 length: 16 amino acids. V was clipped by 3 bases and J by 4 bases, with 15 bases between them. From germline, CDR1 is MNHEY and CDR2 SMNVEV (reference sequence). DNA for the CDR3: TGTGCCAGCAGTTTCAAGGCAGGGTTAGTTAATGAAAAACTGTTTTTT. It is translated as CASSFKAGLVNEKLFF.

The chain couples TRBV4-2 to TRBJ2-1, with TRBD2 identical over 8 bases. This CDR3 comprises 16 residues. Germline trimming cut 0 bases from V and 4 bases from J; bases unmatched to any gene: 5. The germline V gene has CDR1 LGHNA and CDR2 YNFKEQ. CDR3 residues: CASSQDFAGGYNEQFF. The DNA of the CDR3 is TGTGCCAGCAGCCAAGATTTTGCGGGGGGTTACAATGAGCAGTTCTTC.